Below are 24 T cell receptor beta chains sequenced from a single sample in a study of cytomegalovirus exposure and HLA in healthy donors. Primers for the PCR totalled 60 Vbeta and 13 Jbeta. The method was immunoSEQ multiplex PCR; TCRdb's version includes in-frame clones alone and lacks a portion of them. The sample lists 150,000 to 250,000 clones, approximately 79% occurring once. What was sequenced was PBMCs. Receptors were obtained from a girl aged 10 to 17 in good health and CMV-seropositive.

This chain joins TRBV30 and TRBJ2-5; TRBD2 matches at 7 bases. Germline CDR1 and CDR2: GTSNPN and SVGIG (reference sequence). This CDR3 spans 15 amino acids. V was clipped by 5 bases and J by 0 bases; unmatched bases: 9. The DNA of the CDR3 is TGTGCCTGGGCCCTTCTACGGGGGGACCAAGAGACCCAGTACTTC. Translated, it gives CAWALLRGDQETQYF.

The chain employs TRBV7-2 and TRBJ2-7; tentative D call: TRBD1 (5 bases). The CDR3 totals 11 residues. V was pared by 5 bases and J by 6 bases, with 8 bases between. Germline CDR1 reads SGHTA; CDR2 reads FQGNSA. This chain's CDR3 is CASSADTEQYF. Written as DNA, the CDR3 is TGTGCCAGCAGCGCGGACACCGAGCAGTACTTC.

The rearrangement joins TRBV30 to TRBJ1-1, with 8 positions matching TRBD1. The CDR3 spans 14 residues. Unmatched junction bases numbered 4, after V lost 1 base and J lost 3 bases. Looked up from germline, CDR1 is GTSNPN and CDR2 is SVGIG (reference sequence). This chain's CDR3 is CAWSEDRGYTEAFF. CDR3 DNA sequence: TGTGCCTGGAGTGAAGACAGGGGATACACTGAAGCTTTCTTT. Together with reference TRBV30 and TRBJ1-1, the CDR3 gives the full variable domain: SQTIHQWPATLVQPVGSPLSLECTVEGTSNPNLYWYRQAAGRGLQLLFYSVGIGQISSEVPQNLSASRPQDRQFILSSKKLLLSDSGFYLCAWSEDRGYTEAFFGQGTRLTVV.

The V gene is TRBV27, the J gene TRBJ2-3, with a possible D match to TRBD2 (6 bases). The CDR3 sequence is 13 residues long. V was trimmed by 10 bases and J by 3 bases, leaving 14 bases between them. Germline V gene data show CDR1 as MNHEY and CDR2 as SMNVEV (reference sequence). This chain's CDR3 is CATLSRGTDTQYF. In nucleotides, the CDR3 is TGTGCCACCCTTTCCCGGGGGACAGATACGCAGTATTTT.

This chain uses TRBV4-1 with TRBJ2-7, with TRBD1 matching over 8 bases. V lost 3 bases and J lost 0; bases outside the gene matches: 7. This CDR3 is 16 amino acids long. The germline gives CDR1 MGHRA, CDR2 YSYEKL. The CDR3 bases are TGCGCCAGCAGCCAGCCCCCGGGACAGGACTCCTACGAGCAGTACTTC. This sequence encodes CASSQPPGQDSYEQYF.

The V gene is TRBV7-9, the J gene TRBJ2-7; TRBD2 matches at 10 bases. CDR3 length equals 13 residues. Germline lookup yields CDR1 SEHNR and CDR2 FQNEAQ (reference sequence). Trimming took 2 bases from V and 6 from J; bases not matched to a gene: 1. The chain's CDR3 is CASSLSGGVEQYF. CDR3 coding DNA: TGTGCCAGCAGCTTAAGCGGGGGGGTCGAGCAGTACTTC.

The chain joins TRBV4-1 to TRBJ1-1, with 7 bases that match TRBD1. CDR1 is MGHRA, CDR2 YSYEKL, per germline. CDR3 size: 16 residues. V shed 6 bases and J 1 base; nucleotides not matched to a gene: 11. CDR3 in DNA: TGCGCCAGCAGACACACCCCAGGGGGTCGGAACACTGAAGCTTTCTTT. Translated, it gives CASRHTPGGRNTEAFF.

This chain links TRBV6-1 with TRBJ2-7; D not certain. Germline assignment: CDR1 MNHNS and CDR2 SASEGT. CDR3 length equals 13 residues. V gave up 1 base and J gave up 9 bases, with 13 bases separating them. The CDR3 protein is CASSEVGLPGQYF. Written as DNA, the CDR3 is TGTGCCAGCAGTGAAGTAGGCCTCCCGGGGCAGTACTTC.

V and J are TRBV29-1 and TRBJ1-1; D remains unclear. The germline V gene has CDR1 SQVTM and CDR2 ANQGSEA. The CDR3 has 16 amino acids. With 4 bases removed from V and 1 base from J, the gap between germline ends came to 19 bases. CDR3 sequence: CSVVFSLVTKNTEAFF. DNA for the CDR3: TGCAGCGTTGTTTTCTCGTTGGTCACAAAGAACACTGAAGCTTTCTTT.

The chain is built from TRBV7-9 and TRBJ2-1; 8 bases map to TRBD1. Germline loops: CDR1 SEHNR, CDR2 FQNEAQ (reference sequence). The CDR3 is made up of 14 amino acids. V lost 6 bases and J lost 9; bases outside the gene matches: 10. CDR3 protein: CASSRTGIGGEQFF. The DNA for the CDR3 is TGTGCCAGCAGTCGGACAGGGATCGGCGGTGAGCAGTTCTTC. The entire variable domain, with the rest obtained from reference TRBV7-9 and TRBJ2-1, is as follows: DTGVSQNPRHKITKRGQNVTFRCDPISEHNRLYWYRQTLGQGPEFLTYFQNEAQLEKSRLLSDRFSAERPKGSFSTLEIQRTEQGDSAMYLCASSRTGIGGEQFFGPGTRLTVL.

The chain employs TRBV10-3 and TRBJ1-6; D perhaps matches TRBD1 (6 bases). Trimming took off 0 bases at V and 5 bases at J, with 11 bases between the two ends. Germline CDR1 and CDR2: ENHRY and SYGVKD. The CDR3 has 16 amino acids. In DNA form, the CDR3 reads TGTGCCATCAGTGAGTCTCCGGACAGAAATAATTCACCCCTCCACTTT. As protein: CAISESPDRNNSPLHF.

J is TRBJ1-5 and V is TRBV6-1; 7 nucleotides line up with TRBD1. The junction had 8 bases not matched to a gene; V was cut back by 3 bases and J by 6 bases. The CDR3 contains 15 residues. Germline values: CDR1 MNHNS, CDR2 SASEGT. The CDR3 here is CASSDRQGSSQPQHF. CDR3 bases: TGTGCCAGCAGTGATCGACAGGGCTCGAGTCAGCCCCAGCATTTT.

The chain's CDR3 is CASSEAGTGKETQYF. For the CDR3, the DNA is TGTGCCAGCAGCGAAGCCGGGACAGGGAAAGAGACCCAGTACTTC. The chain has TRBV5-6 and TRBJ2-5; 9 bases are a match to TRBD1. The CDR3 sequence is 15 residues long. From germline, CDR1 is SGHDT and CDR2 YYEEEE. V was clipped by 4 bases and J by 3 bases; unmatched bases: 7. Together with reference TRBV5-6 and TRBJ2-5, the CDR3 gives the full variable domain: DAGVTQSPTHLIKTRGQQVTLRCSPKSGHDTVSWYQQALGQGPQFIFQYYEEEERQRGNFPDRFSGHQFPNYSSELNVNALLLGDSALYLCASSEAGTGKETQYFGPGTRLLVL.

For this clone: Other DNA sequences in the same sample also yield this CDR3. The chain uses TRBV2 and TRBJ1-5, with D maybe TRBD1 (5 bases). CDR1 is SNHLY, CDR2 FYNNEI, per germline. The CDR3 loop spans 13 amino acids. V was cut by 4 bases and J by 4 bases, with 8 bases left in between. The CDR3 DNA reads as TGTGCCAGCAGTGGACAGTCAAATCAGCCCCAGCATTTT. This codes for CASSGQSNQPQHF. The entire variable domain, with the rest obtained from reference TRBV2 and TRBJ1-5, is as follows: EPEVTQTPSHQVTQMGQEVILRCVPISNHLYFYWYRQILGQKVEFLVSFYNNEISEKSEIFDDQFSVERPDGSNFTLKIRSTKLEDSAMYFCASSGQSNQPQHFGDGTRLSIL.

The chain uses TRBV20-1 and TRBJ2-5, with TRBD2 matching 7 bases. The CDR3 consists of 11 residues. CDR1 and CDR2 from the germline V gene are DFQATT and SNEGSKA (reference sequence). With V trimmed by 5 bases and J by 4 bases, 1 base remained unmatched. The CDR3 sequence: CSAERGETQYF. Written as DNA, the CDR3 is TGCAGTGCTGAGCGGGGAGAGACCCAGTACTTC.

This chain links TRBV9 with TRBJ2-2, with 7 bases that match TRBD2. The CDR3 spans 17 residues. Germline assignment: CDR1 SGDLS and CDR2 YYNGEE. The V gene end was trimmed by 3 bases and the J gene end by 7 bases; junction bases not matched to a gene: 15. As DNA, the CDR3 is TGTGCCAGCAGCGGTTCGTTGGAGCGGGGAGGTGGCGGGGAGCTGTTTTTT. Translated, it gives CASSGSLERGGGGELFF.

The chain couples TRBV19 to TRBJ1-1; D is possibly TRBD1 (5 bases). This CDR3 is built from 16 residues. Between the trimmed V and J ends, which lost 8 bases and 0 bases, there was a span of 19 bases. Germline V lookup: CDR1 LNHDA, CDR2 SQIVND (reference sequence). The CDR3 DNA reads as TGTGCCAGTGTCATCGGGGGGAGGGCCATGAACACTGAAGCTTTCTTT. This encodes CASVIGGRAMNTEAFF.

In DNA, the CDR3 is TGTGCCAGTAGTAACGTAGACGGGAATCAGCCCCAGCATTTT. Amino acid sequence: CASSNVDGNQPQHF. V usage is TRBV19 and J usage is TRBJ1-5; D gene unclear. The CDR3 consists of 14 residues. Deletions cut 4 bases from V and 4 bases from J, with 11 bases between. CDR1 and CDR2 from the germline V gene are LNHDA and SQIVND (reference sequence). Variable domain in full (rest from reference TRBV19 and TRBJ1-5): DGGITQSPKYLFRKEGQNVTLSCEQNLNHDAMYWYRQDPGQGLRLIYYSQIVNDFQKGDIAEGYSVSREKKESFPLTVTSAQKNPTAFYLCASSNVDGNQPQHFGDGTRLSIL.

The V call is TRBV5-1, the J call TRBJ1-5, with 9 bases lining up with TRBD1. The junction had 14 bases not matched to a gene; V was cut back by 3 bases and J by 7 bases. There are 17 residues in the CDR3. Germline loops: CDR1 SGHRS, CDR2 YFSETQ. This CDR3 is CASSSPWTGEEGQPQHF. The CDR3 DNA is TGCGCCAGCAGCTCGCCATGGACAGGGGAGGAGGGACAGCCCCAGCATTTT.

The J gene is TRBJ2-2, the V gene TRBV15, with TRBD2 matching over 16 bases. The CDR3 runs 20 residues. Germline values: CDR1 LNHNV, CDR2 YYDKDF (reference sequence). Unmatched junction bases numbered 11, after V lost 2 bases and J lost 5 bases. CDR3 sequence reads: CATSRSGTSGGAPSTGELFF. CDR3 sequence (DNA): TGTGCCACCAGCAGATCCGGGACTAGCGGGGGGGCCCCGAGTACCGGGGAGCTGTTTTTT. Variable domain in full (rest from reference TRBV15 and TRBJ2-2): DAMVIQNPRYQVTQFGKPVTLSCSQTLNHNVMYWYQQKSSQAPKLLFHYYDKDFNNEADTPDNFQSRRPNTSFCFLDIRSPGLGDTAMYLCATSRSGTSGGAPSTGELFFGEGSRLTVL.

The J gene is TRBJ2-5, the V gene TRBV11-3; D possibly corresponds to TRBD2 (7 bases). Germline V gene sequence: CDR1 SGHNT, CDR2 YENEEA. V lost 1 base and J 4 bases, leaving 19 bases between the germline ends. This CDR3 has 17 residues. CDR3 in DNA: TGTGCCAGCAGCTTAGGGTCATCGAGGGGGGAGGGAGAGACCCAGTACTTC. Translated, it gives CASSLGSSRGEGETQYF.

The chain links TRBV9 to TRBJ2-3; no clear D gene. V gave up 2 bases and J gave up 5 bases, with 3 bases separating them. This CDR3 comprises 11 residues. Germline V gene sequence: CDR1 SGDLS, CDR2 YYNGEE. The CDR3, as DNA: TGTGCCAGCAGCGTTCGAGATACGCAGTATTTT. Encoded protein: CASSVRDTQYF.

The rearrangement joins TRBV14 to TRBJ2-7, with 7 positions matching TRBD1. The CDR3 covers 16 residues. Germline CDR1 is SGHDN and CDR2 is FVKESK. Unmatched junction bases numbered 11, after V lost 4 bases and J lost 2 bases. Here the CDR3 reads CASSPNGRGQPYEQYF. The CDR3 DNA reads as TGTGCCAGCAGCCCCAACGGTAGGGGGCAGCCCTACGAGCAGTACTTC.

V gene TRBV30 combines with J gene TRBJ2-3; tentative D call: TRBD2 (5 bases). This CDR3 spans 13 amino acids. V lost 4 bases and J lost 0, with 8 bases in between. Per the germline V gene, CDR1 is GTSNPN and CDR2 is SVGIG (reference sequence). The chain's CDR3 is CAWTEGSTDTQYF. CDR3 in DNA: TGTGCCTGGACAGAGGGCAGCACAGATACGCAGTATTTT.